Sequencing of this T cell receptor beta chain was carried out in a study of prognosis after radiotherapy for stage I lung cancer. Study in general: Patients received 3 to 5 SBRT fractions with a biologically effective dose of at least 100 Gy.

Two-round multiplex PCR amplified TCR beta CDR3 from genomic DNA. During first-round PCR, primers specific to each TRBV and TRBJ gene were used. Each CDR3 protein is one row after TCRdb ran MiXCR on the multiplex PCR reads. The sample yields approximately 8,800 distinct CDR3 sequences, less than 65% seen once. Trimming at V came to 5 bases and at J to 8 bases, leaving 5 bases not matched to a gene. Germline V lookup: CDR1 MNHEY, CDR2 SMNVEV (reference sequence). The length of the CDR3 is 14 residues. Sequenced here: PBMCs, sampled before or after stereotactic body radiation therapy (not recorded which). This chain uses TRBV27 with TRBJ1-6, with 8 bases identical to TRBD1. This sequence was found in a donor over 45 with non-small cell lung cancer. In DNA form, the CDR3 reads TGTGCCAGCAGTACGCAGGGGGCTGATTCACCCCTCCACTTT. It encodes CASSTQGADSPLHF.